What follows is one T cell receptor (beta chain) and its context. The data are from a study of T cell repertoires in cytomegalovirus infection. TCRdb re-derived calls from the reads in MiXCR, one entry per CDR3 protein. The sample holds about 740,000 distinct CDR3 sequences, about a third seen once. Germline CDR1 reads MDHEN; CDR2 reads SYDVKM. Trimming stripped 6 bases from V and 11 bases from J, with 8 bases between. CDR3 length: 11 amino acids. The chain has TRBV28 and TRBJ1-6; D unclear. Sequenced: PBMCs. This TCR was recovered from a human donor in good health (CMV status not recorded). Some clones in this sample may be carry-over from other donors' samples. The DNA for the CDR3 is TGTGCCAGCAGGATGGGGACACCCCTCCACTTT. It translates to CASRMGTPLHF.